The 24 T cell receptor beta chains given below trace back to one sample, sequenced in a study of blood T cell repertoires in COVID-19. Sequencing was performed with immunoSEQ multiplex PCR; in TCRdb, only in-frame clones are kept and a portion is missing. The table includes roughly 230,000 clones, over 70% detected once. The sample comprised peripheral blood. These receptors all stem from a man aged 40-55 years with active or convalescent COVID-19.

The rearrangement joins TRBV18 to TRBJ1-4; 8 bases match TRBD1. This CDR3 contains 14 residues. The junction had 3 bases not matched to a gene; V was cut back by 3 bases and J by 6 bases. The germline V gene encodes CDR1 KGHSH and CDR2 LQKENI. The CDR3 loop reads CASSPPGQDEKLFF. The CDR3 DNA reads TGTGCCAGCTCACCTCCGGGACAGGATGAAAAACTGTTTTTT.

The chain joins TRBV10-3 to TRBJ2-1; 8 bases align to TRBD2. This CDR3 contains 14 residues. J lost 6 bases, V lost 7 bases, and 8 bases had no gene match. CDR1 ENHRY and CDR2 SYGVKD come from the germline V gene. The CDR3 spells CAITSAGGINEQFF. The CDR3 nucleotides read TGTGCCATCACTAGCGCGGGGGGTATCAATGAGCAGTTCTTC.

The J gene is TRBJ2-2, the V gene TRBV27; D may be TRBD1 (6 bases). Germline CDR1 reads MNHEY; CDR2 reads SMNVEV (reference sequence). CDR3 length: 16 residues. V lost 8 bases to trimming and J lost 6 bases, with 22 bases between them. The CDR3, as DNA: TGTGCCAGCCTACACTCAACAGGGCCGCCACCCGGGGAGCTGTTTTTT. Translated, it gives CASLHSTGPPPGELFF.

This sequence joins TRBV5-1 and TRBJ2-1; 13 bases are a match to TRBD2. The CDR3 is 15 residues long. Trimming at V came to 4 bases and at J to 8 bases, leaving 6 bases not matched to a gene. CDR1 and CDR2 from the germline V gene are SGHRS and YFSETQ. This CDR3 reads CASSDGTSGNDEQFF. CDR3 sequence (DNA): TGCGCCAGCAGCGACGGGACTAGCGGGAATGATGAGCAGTTCTTC.

The chain links TRBV2 to TRBJ1-5; no clear D. The CDR3 has 12 residues. Germline V gives CDR1 SNHLY, CDR2 FYNNEI. V was clipped by 3 bases and J by 5 bases, with 5 bases between them. The CDR3 region has the DNA TGTGCCAGCAGTGAGGGAGATCAGCCCCAGCATTTT. Amino acids: CASSEGDQPQHF.

This clone was detected only once. The chain uses TRBV6-5 and TRBJ1-3; D gene uncertain. CDR1 and CDR2 (germline): MNHEY, SVGAGI. The length of the CDR3 is 14 residues. V lost 6 bases and J lost 4, with 13 bases in between. CDR3 DNA sequence: TGTGCCAGCAGCACTACCCTCCAGGGAAACACCATATATTTT. The encoded protein is CASSTTLQGNTIYF.

The gene calls are TRBV30 and TRBJ1-2; TRBD1 matches at 10 bases. The CDR3 is 15 amino acids. Per the germline V gene, CDR1 is GTSNPN and CDR2 is SVGIG (reference sequence). V dropped 6 bases and J dropped 4; count of bases not matched to a gene: 11. CDR3 bases: TGTGCCTGCCGATCGAGGGACAGGGGTTTCTATGGCTACACCTTC. The encoded protein is CACRSRDRGFYGYTF.

The rearrangement joins TRBV5-5 to TRBJ2-5, with a possible D match to TRBD1 (5 bases). Germline V gene sequence: CDR1 SGHKS, CDR2 YYEKEE (reference sequence). Trimming pared 4 bases from V and 3 bases from J, leaving 7 bases between. This CDR3 region has 12 residues. The DNA for the CDR3 is TGTGCCAGCAGCACCAGGGAAGAGACCCAGTACTTC. Protein sequence: CASSTREETQYF.

The chain has TRBV24-1 and TRBJ2-3; 7 bases match TRBD1. The trim removed 3 bases at V and 1 base at J, leaving 0 bases unmatched. The CDR3 loop spans 14 amino acids. Germline assignment: CDR1 KGHDR and CDR2 SFDVKD. Written as DNA, the CDR3 is TGTGCCACCAGTGATCAGGGGGGCACAGATACGCAGTATTTT. It is translated as CATSDQGGTDTQYF.

V is TRBV11-2 and J is TRBJ2-5, with 8 bases matching TRBD2. CDR3 length: 16 residues. With V trimmed by 5 bases and J by 4 bases, 12 bases remained unmatched. The germline CDR1 and CDR2 sequences are SGHAT and FQNNGV. This CDR3 is CASSPLPGLAGETQYF. As DNA, the CDR3 is TGTGCCAGCAGCCCTCTTCCCGGACTAGCAGGAGAGACCCAGTACTTC.

V and J are TRBV19 and TRBJ1-1; D is unclear. Germline V lookup: CDR1 LNHDA, CDR2 SQIVND (reference sequence). V lost 5 bases and J lost 4, with 17 bases in between. The CDR3 has 15 residues. The CDR3 here is CASSPQAGLGTEAFF. The CDR3 DNA reads TGTGCCAGTAGTCCCCAGGCAGGTTTGGGCACTGAAGCTTTCTTT.

This chain links TRBV11-3 with TRBJ1-3; 8 bases align to TRBD1. With 4 bases clipped from V and 3 bases from J, the junction kept 8 bases outside the gene matches. Germline values: CDR1 SGHNT, CDR2 YENEEA. This CDR3 has 16 amino acids. The DNA of the CDR3 is TGTGCCAGCAGCTCCCGAGACAGGGGATATGGAAACACCATATATTTT. Residues: CASSSRDRGYGNTIYF.

J is TRBJ2-3 and V is TRBV5-1; 9 bases fit TRBD1. Germline trimming cut 1 base from V and 6 bases from J; bases unmatched to any gene: 12. Per germline, CDR1 SGHRS and CDR2 YFSETQ. This CDR3 region has 17 residues. CDR3 loop: CASSLSGQGRLWDTQYF. The DNA of the CDR3 is TGCGCCAGCAGCTTGTCTGGACAGGGGAGGCTTTGGGATACGCAGTATTTT. The full variable domain, its missing parts supplied by reference TRBV5-1 and TRBJ2-3, is KAGVTQTPRYLIKTRGQQVTLSCSPISGHRSVSWYQQTPGQGLQFLFEYFSETQRNKGNFPGRFSGRQFSNSRSEMNVSTLELGDSALYLCASSLSGQGRLWDTQYFGPGTRLTVL.

Details on this clone: Its ends do not fully match the called genes, so a read error is possible. V and J are TRBV6-1 and TRBJ1-6; D is unresolved. In germline, CDR1 is MNHNS, CDR2 SASEGT. CDR3 length: 13 residues. The CDR3 loop reads CASRERVESPLHF. The CDR3, as DNA: TGTGCCAGCCGTGAGAGGGTGGAATCACCCCTCCACTTT.

The rearrangement links TRBV12-5 to TRBJ2-5; 8 bases line up with TRBD2. The germline V gene has CDR1 LGHNT and CDR2 FRNRAP. There are 15 residues in the CDR3. After removal of 4 bases from V and 1 base from J, the junction contained 5 bases not matched to a gene. The CDR3, as DNA: TGTGCTAGTGGTTACTCCCGGGGGGGCCAAGAGACCCAGTACTTC. It translates to CASGYSRGGQETQYF.

This clone turned up a few times. V is TRBV24-1 and J is TRBJ1-5; 10 bases agree with TRBD1. Per germline, CDR1 KGHDR and CDR2 SFDVKD. V was pared by 6 bases and J by 1 base, with 8 bases of the junction left unmatched. This CDR3 has 17 residues. The CDR3 DNA is TGTGCCACCAGTCCGGCGCCGGGACAGGGGAGCAATCAGCCCCAGCATTTT. Its translation: CATSPAPGQGSNQPQHF.

CDR3 DNA: TGTGCCAGCAGGGTGGGAGAGGCCCTGAACTATGGCTACACCTTC. Translated: CASRVGEALNYGYTF. The chain links TRBV2 to TRBJ1-2, with D hard to call. V shed 6 bases and J shed 2 bases, with 16 bases lying between them. The CDR3 covers 15 residues. Germline-derived CDR1 and CDR2 are SNHLY and FYNNEI.

The chain uses TRBV6-2 or TRBV6-3 and TRBJ1-5, with 10 nucleotides matching TRBD1. This CDR3 is built from 15 residues. V shed 5 bases and J 5 bases; nucleotides not matched to a gene: 6. Looked up from germline, CDR1 is MNHEY and CDR2 is SVGEGT. CDR3 residues: CASSDRGLGDQPQHF. As DNA, the CDR3 is TGTGCCAGCAGTGACAGGGGGCTAGGTGATCAGCCCCAGCATTTT.

In its sample, this clone was seen once. The gene calls are TRBV11-2 and TRBJ2-7, with 9 bases aligning to TRBD2. V dropped 0 bases and J dropped 3; count of bases not matched to a gene: 6. The length of the CDR3 is 16 residues. From germline, CDR1 is SGHAT and CDR2 FQNNGV. The CDR3, as DNA: TGTGCCAGCAGCTTAGACGGAGCGGGGGGCCGCTACGAGCAGTACTTC. Protein product: CASSLDGAGGRYEQYF.

The chain links TRBV11-2 to TRBJ2-5; 11 bases agree with TRBD1. The CDR3 spans 15 residues. V shed 3 bases, J shed 2 bases, and the junction held 2 bases outside the gene matches. CDR1 SGHAT and CDR2 FQNNGV come from the germline V gene. CDR3 nucleotides: TGTGCCAGCAGCTTGGACAGGGGGCAGCAAGAGACCCAGTACTTC. Its protein product is CASSLDRGQQETQYF.

In nucleotides, the CDR3 is TGTGCCACCAGTGATGGGGGCCAGGGGGTAGATACGCAGTATTTT. Its translation: CATSDGGQGVDTQYF. The rearrangement joins TRBV24-1 to TRBJ2-3; TRBD1 matches 7 bases. Trimming at V came to 3 bases and at J to 5 bases, leaving 7 bases not matched to a gene. CDR1 and CDR2 (germline): KGHDR, SFDVKD. The CDR3 is 15 amino acids.

This chain joins TRBV7-9 and TRBJ2-7, with 9 positions matching TRBD2. The CDR3 consists of 17 residues. Per germline, CDR1 SEHNR and CDR2 FQNEAQ (reference sequence). After removal of 5 bases from V and 4 bases from J, the junction contained 15 bases not matched to a gene. The CDR3 loop is CASSPLLGAGGLYEQYF. The CDR3 nucleotides are TGTGCCAGCAGCCCCCTACTCGGGGCGGGAGGGTTATACGAGCAGTACTTC.

The rearrangement uses TRBV6-5 and TRBJ2-5; tentatively, D is TRBD2 (6 bases). With 5 bases removed from V and 5 bases from J, the gap between germline ends came to 15 bases. Per the germline V gene, CDR1 is MNHEY and CDR2 is SVGAGI. This CDR3 comprises 14 residues. CDR3 loop: CASSTSRDFETQYF. The CDR3 DNA follows: TGTGCCAGCAGTACTTCCAGGGACTTCGAGACCCAGTACTTC.

The chain couples TRBV11-2 to TRBJ2-1; D unclear. The ends were cut back, 4 bases at V and 3 bases at J, with 13 bases in the middle. The CDR3 extends over 15 amino acids. Germline-derived CDR1 and CDR2 are SGHAT and FQNNGV. CDR3 nucleotides: TGTGCCAGCAGCTACCAAGACTTAGACTACAATGAGCAGTTCTTC. Translated, it gives CASSYQDLDYNEQFF.